The clone carrying this T cell receptor (beta chain) has a count of ten or more. Template material for amplifying TCR beta CDR3 regions consisted of RNA transcripts. HTBI primers were the set used in a first-round RT-PCR of the TCR CDR3. Each CDR3 protein gets one entry after TCRdb re-called the multiplex PCR reads with MiXCR. Of about 600,000 distinct CDR3 sequences in the sample, 14% are singletons; the top ten hold more than 6%. Each ophthalmopathy patient scored at least 3 on the Clinical Activity Score and at least 4 on NOSPECS grade, with duration under 3 months. Germline V CDR1 and CDR2: MDHEN, SYDVKM. The V and J ends lost 5 bases and 6 bases, in that order; junction bases with no gene match: 15. CDR3 size: 18 residues. This entry comes from a study of T cells in Graves' hyperthyroidism and ophthalmopathy. On the study more broadly: Peripheral blood was collected at initial diagnosis, before any treatment.

This sequence was found in a woman under 30 with Graves' ophthalmopathy. Source material: blood. V usage is TRBV28 and J usage is TRBJ2-1; 11 bases agree with TRBD2. The DNA of the CDR3 is TGTGCCAGCAGTCCTCCTGTTCCAGGGGGGACTAGCGGCAATGAGCAGTTCTTC. Amino acids: CASSPPVPGGTSGNEQFF.